The clone carrying this TCR beta chain appeared many times. This record belongs to a study of regulatory T cells in long-lasting Graves disease. Time point here: newly diagnosed GD, antithyroid drugs for less than 3 months. The TCR library was made from RNA that had been extracted from PBMCs in TRIzol. The CDR3 is 13 amino acids. Trimming took 3 bases from V and 5 from J, leaving 8 bases between them. Germline CDR1 reads MNHEY; CDR2 reads SMNVEV (reference sequence). CDR3 regions were amplified by Arm-PCR using iRepertoire HTBI primers to build TCR beta libraries. TCRdb redid the calling of the multiplex PCR reads with MiXCR, one entry per CDR3 protein. The profile shows approximately 300,000 distinct CDR3 sequences, 18% of them singletons.

The V and J genes are TRBV27 and TRBJ2-1; D ambiguous. The sequence derives from a female donor with Graves disease. Sequences were derived from peripheral blood mononuclear cells (PBMCs), sampled at new diagnosis, from a patient treated with antithyroid drugs. Here the CDR3 DNA reads TGTGCCAGCAGTTTGCTCAACGACAATGAGCAGTTCTTC. It yields the protein CASSLLNDNEQFF.